This T cell receptor beta chain is drawn from a study of T-cell memory formation after mild COVID-19. V lost 2 bases, J lost 4 bases, and 11 bases lay in between. The CDR3 spans 14 residues. Germline V gene lookup returns CDR1 SEHNR and CDR2 FQNEAQ (reference sequence). TCRdb fed the 5' RACE reads into MiXCR, producing one record per CDR3 protein. The table includes about 320,000 distinct CDR3 sequences, 14% detected once. This clonotype was seen many times. The source of this sequence is a man aged 18 to 30 who had mild COVID-19 (a few samples of this study predate the infection). Cell type and time point are not known. The sequenced sample was PBMCs or a T cell subset sorted from them (not recorded which). The J gene is TRBJ2-5, the V gene TRBV7-9; TRBD1 might be the D (6 bases). The CDR3 here is CASSLLGRGETQYF. The CDR3, as DNA: TGTGCCAGCAGCTTACTTGGCAGGGGAGAGACCCAGTACTTC.